These 15 T cell receptor beta chains share one sample of origin, sequenced in a study of siplizumab effects on memory and regulatory T cells. This table comes from immunoSEQ multiplex PCR, and its TCRdb copy is limited to in-frame clones, with some not included. The repertoire holds tens of thousands of clones, roughly 95% seen once, with 0.031% in the top ten. Sequenced sample: naive CD4+ T cells sorted from blood. These receptors came from a human donor in good health.

This CDR3 is CASSQAPGGGNEQFF. The DNA of the CDR3 is TGTGCCAGCAGCCAAGCACCGGGCGGGGGCAATGAGCAGTTCTTC. The chain recombines TRBV4-2 with TRBJ2-1; TRBD2 matches at 7 bases. The V gene's germline CDR1 is LGHNA and CDR2 YNFKEQ. The CDR3 is 15 residues long. With V trimmed by 1 base and J by 6 bases, 6 bases remained unmatched.

This chain uses TRBV5-4 with TRBJ2-2; TRBD2 might be the D (6 bases). Trimming removed 2 bases from V and 5 bases from J, with 10 bases in between. From germline, CDR1 is SGHNT and CDR2 YYREEE (reference sequence). CDR3 length: 14 amino acids. CDR3 nucleotides: TGTGCCAGCAGCTTTGGAGGGAGGACCGGGGAGCTGTTTTTT. Its translation: CASSFGGRTGELFF.

This chain joins TRBV28 and TRBJ1-6, with D unclear. V lost 5 bases to trimming and J lost 11 bases, with 16 bases between them. The germline CDR1 and CDR2 sequences are MDHEN and SYDVKM. This CDR3 is 14 amino acids long. As DNA, the CDR3 is TGTGCCAGCAGTCCGGATGACATTTTTACACCCCTCCACTTT. It is translated as CASSPDDIFTPLHF.

In the case of this clone: The same CDR3 is also encoded by other DNA sequences in this sample. The J gene is TRBJ1-3, the V gene TRBV7-2; 10 bases align to TRBD1. Losses at the gene ends were 1 base for V and 4 bases for J; bases not matched to a gene: 7. In germline, CDR1 is SGHTA, CDR2 FQGNSA. The CDR3 has 17 residues. The CDR3, as DNA: TGTGCCAGCAGCTTAGGAGCGACAGGGGGCGCGGGAAACACCATATATTTT. Its translation: CASSLGATGGAGNTIYF.

This rearrangement joins TRBV2 to TRBJ1-1; D unclear. This CDR3 is 11 amino acids long. V shed 7 bases and J shed 3 bases, with 6 bases lying between them. Germline CDR1 is SNHLY and CDR2 is FYNNEI. The CDR3 DNA reads TGTGCCAGCACCGACTACACTGAAGCTTTCTTT. Its translation is CASTDYTEAFF.

The rearrangement uses TRBV11-2 and TRBJ2-3; 7 nucleotides match TRBD2. V shed 1 base and J 2 bases; nucleotides not matched to a gene: 3. The CDR3 spans 15 residues. Germline assignment: CDR1 SGHAT and CDR2 FQNNGV. This CDR3 reads CASSLALAVTDTQYF. The DNA of the CDR3 is TGTGCCAGCAGCTTAGCCCTAGCGGTCACAGATACGCAGTATTTT.

The chain links TRBV19 to TRBJ2-3, with D possibly matching TRBD2 (6 bases). Germline V gene data show CDR1 as LNHDA and CDR2 as SQIVND (reference sequence). This CDR3 is built from 15 residues. V was shortened by 4 bases and J by 2 bases, with 13 bases between the two germline ends. For the CDR3, the DNA is TGTGCCAGTAGTAGGGCGGGATGGTCCACAGATACGCAGTATTTT. Translated: CASSRAGWSTDTQYF.

This clone appeared once. V gene TRBV11-2 combines with J gene TRBJ2-7; TRBD1 agrees at 7 bases. CDR1 and CDR2 from the germline V gene are SGHAT and FQNNGV. CDR3 size: 14 residues. V shed 3 bases and J 8 bases; nucleotides not matched to a gene: 10. In DNA form, the CDR3 reads TGTGCCAGCAGCTTTCCCGGACAGGAGATCCAGCAGTACTTC. Its translation is CASSFPGQEIQQYF.

The chain is built from TRBV5-1 and TRBJ2-3; no definite D call. Trimming shortened V by 4 bases and J by 7 bases, and 16 bases separated the two germline ends. In germline, CDR1 is SGHRS, CDR2 YFSETQ. The CDR3 loop spans 14 amino acids. The CDR3 DNA sequence: TGCGCCAGCAGCAAGGAGACCAGCCCCAATACGCAGTATTTT. Amino acids: CASSKETSPNTQYF.

The chain is built from TRBV7-2 and TRBJ2-1, with D unresolved. The germline V and J ends were trimmed by 3 bases and 3 bases, with 9 bases remaining between them. Germline values: CDR1 SGHTA, CDR2 FQGNSA. The CDR3 sequence is 14 residues long. The CDR3 DNA sequence: TGTGCCAGCAGCTTGGGATTTGACTACAATGAGCAGTTCTTC. Protein sequence: CASSLGFDYNEQFF. The entire variable domain, with the rest obtained from reference TRBV7-2 and TRBJ2-1, is as follows: GAGVSQSPSNKVTEKGKDVELRCDPISGHTALYWYRQSLGQGLEFLIYFQGNSAPDKSGLPSDRFSAERTGGSVSTLTIQRTQQEDSAVYLCASSLGFDYNEQFFGPGTRLTVL.

The chain links TRBV9 to TRBJ1-6; no firm D call. The CDR3 covers 18 residues. V was clipped by 4 bases and J by 0 bases, with 17 bases between them. Germline V lookup: CDR1 SGDLS, CDR2 YYNGEE. CDR3 coding DNA: TGTGCCAGCAGCAACCCGGGAGTACGAAGCTCCTATAATTCACCCCTCCACTTT. This codes for CASSNPGVRSSYNSPLHF.

The chain combines TRBV30 with TRBJ2-3; 9 nucleotides align to TRBD1. The CDR3 loop spans 15 amino acids. Trimming cost V 5 bases and J 4 bases; bases outside gene matches: 10. Germline V CDR1 and CDR2: GTSNPN, SVGIG (reference sequence). The CDR3 nucleotides read TGTGCCTGGGACCTTCCGGGACAGGGTTCAGATACGCAGTATTTT. Translating it yields CAWDLPGQGSDTQYF.

The V and J genes are TRBV12-5 and TRBJ2-2; D call uncertain. The CDR3 is 11 amino acids. CDR1 and CDR2 from the germline V gene are LGHNT and FRNRAP. With 1 base removed from V and 7 bases from J, the gap between germline ends came to 1 base. The CDR3 coding sequence is TGTGCTAGTGGTTTGGGCGGGGAGCTGTTTTTT. Translation: CASGLGGELFF.

The gene calls are TRBV5-1 and TRBJ1-1; TRBD1 agrees at 8 bases. The CDR3 contains 15 residues. The trim removed 2 bases at V and 3 bases at J, leaving 6 bases unmatched. CDR1 is SGHRS and CDR2 is YFSETQ in the germline V gene. The CDR3 reads CASSFPDREDTEAFF. CDR3 DNA sequence: TGCGCCAGCAGCTTCCCGGACAGGGAGGACACTGAAGCTTTCTTT.

The chain recombines TRBV19 with TRBJ1-5; TRBD1 matches 8 bases. Germline V lookup: CDR1 LNHDA, CDR2 SQIVND (reference sequence). The CDR3 is 13 amino acids. With V trimmed by 5 bases and J by 6 bases, 3 bases remained unmatched. The CDR3 sequence is CASSDRGTQPQHF. CDR3 nucleotide sequence: TGTGCCAGTAGTGACAGGGGTACTCAGCCCCAGCATTTT.